Below are 26 T cell receptor beta chains sequenced from a single sample in a study of blood T cells in healthy people across ages. The second PCR ran about 6 to 12 cycles with a sample-barcoded 5' primer and J-beta primers. MiXCR was run by TCRdb on the 5' RACE reads, yielding one entry per CDR3 protein. The sample shows some 1,500,000 distinct CDR3 sequences, approximately 43% of them seen only once. Sequenced sample: blood. Receptors were obtained from a woman in her late teens or twenties in good health.

This clonotype was detected only a few times. The chain has TRBV20-1 and TRBJ2-7, with a possible D match to TRBD1 (5 bases). CDR1 DFQATT and CDR2 SNEGSKA come from the germline V gene (reference sequence). Between the trimmed V and J ends, which lost 3 bases and 9 bases, there was a span of 18 bases. This CDR3 region has 13 residues. This CDR3 reads CSAREFQGNWQYF. CDR3 sequence (DNA): TGCAGTGCTAGGGAATTTCAGGGAAACTGGCAGTACTTC.

This clonotype was detected a few times. The chain is built from TRBV28 and TRBJ2-7, with D tentatively TRBD1 (7 bases). CDR1 is MDHEN, CDR2 SYDVKM, per germline. The CDR3 extends over 14 amino acids. Trimming took off 7 bases at V and 4 bases at J, with 17 bases between the two ends. The CDR3 region has the DNA TGTGCCAGCACCCAGGGGGGTCCTTGGTACGAGCAGTACTTC. The encoded protein is CASTQGGPWYEQYF. Using reference TRBV28 and TRBJ2-7 for the parts outside the CDR3, the full variable domain is DVKVTQSSRYLVKRTGEKVFLECVQDMDHENMFWYRQDPGLGLRLIYFSYDVKMKEKGDIPEGYSVSREKKERFSLILESASTNQTSMYLCASTQGGPWYEQYFGPGTRLTVT.

The genes are TRBV14 and TRBJ2-7, with 15 bases identical to TRBD2. Germline CDR1 SGHDN, CDR2 FVKESK. This CDR3 is built from 16 residues. The trim removed 4 bases at V and 7 bases at J, leaving 8 bases unmatched. CDR3 nucleotides: TGTGCCAGCAGCCGAGGACTAGCGGGAGGGTCCCATGAGCAGTACTTC. Its translation is CASSRGLAGGSHEQYF.

This clonotype was seen at least ten times. The chain recombines TRBV6-5 with TRBJ2-2; perhaps D is TRBD1 or TRBD2 (5 bases each). The V end lost 0 bases, the J end lost 6 bases, and 8 bases lay between the germline ends. The germline gives CDR1 MNHEY, CDR2 SVGAGI. The CDR3 contains 14 residues. CDR3 sequence reads: CASSYSGESGELFF. Here the CDR3 DNA reads TGTGCCAGCAGTTACTCGGGGGAGTCCGGGGAGCTGTTTTTT.

This clonotype was observed many times. V usage is TRBV7-2 and J usage is TRBJ2-1; D might be TRBD2 (6 bases). CDR1 and CDR2 (germline): SGHTA, FQGNSA. V was clipped by 3 bases and J by 8 bases, with 8 bases between them. The CDR3 has 12 residues. The CDR3 region is CASSLGRYEQFF. CDR3 DNA sequence: TGTGCCAGCAGCTTGGGGAGGTATGAGCAGTTCTTC.

In this sample, this clonotype turned up a few times. The genes are TRBV7-9 and TRBJ2-1; no clear D gene. V lost 1 base and J lost 8, with 12 bases in between. This CDR3 is built from 14 residues. CDR1 SEHNR and CDR2 FQNEAQ come from the germline V gene (reference sequence). CDR3 bases: TGTGCCAGCAGCTTAGGCCGGAGAATCGATGAGCAGTTCTTC. This encodes CASSLGRRIDEQFF.

This clonotype appeared once. The genes are TRBV6-5 and TRBJ2-5; possible D gene TRBD1, 5 bases. Looked up from germline, CDR1 is MNHEY and CDR2 is SVGAGI. Trimming removed 6 bases from V and 1 base from J, with 18 bases in between. The CDR3 runs 16 residues. The CDR3 loop reads CASSVRPPGFQETQYF. CDR3 sequence (DNA): TGTGCCAGCAGCGTACGCCCGCCAGGGTTCCAAGAGACCCAGTACTTC.

The DNA of the CDR3 is TGCGCCAGCAGCCAATCTGACAGGAATTGGGGGGCCAACGTCCTGACTTTC. As protein: CASSQSDRNWGANVLTF. The V gene is TRBV4-3, the J gene TRBJ2-6, with a possible D match to TRBD1 (6 bases). V shed 2 bases and J shed 4 bases, with 15 bases lying between them. Germline assignment: CDR1 LGHNA and CDR2 YSLEER. There are 17 residues in the CDR3.

This clonotype showed up just a few times. This chain connects TRBV30 to TRBJ2-1; TRBD2 matches at 7 bases. Per the germline V gene, CDR1 is GTSNPN and CDR2 is SVGIG (reference sequence). The J segment lost 0 bases and the V segment lost 3 bases, leaving 2 bases of the junction unmatched. The CDR3 runs 14 residues. CDR3 region: CAWRGGSSYNEQFF. In DNA, the CDR3 is TGTGCCTGGAGGGGGGGGAGCTCCTACAATGAGCAGTTCTTC.

The chain recombines TRBV9 with TRBJ2-3, with 9 bases aligning to TRBD1. Germline CDR1 SGDLS, CDR2 YYNGEE. Trimming at V came to 0 bases and at J to 6 bases, leaving 8 bases not matched to a gene. There are 16 residues in the CDR3. In DNA form, the CDR3 reads TGTGCCAGCAGCGTAGGTACAGGGGGCACACTGGATACGCAGTATTTT. It translates to CASSVGTGGTLDTQYF.

In this sample, this clonotype turned up a few times. This chain links TRBV4-3 with TRBJ2-3; TRBD2 agrees at 12 bases. The V gene's germline CDR1 is LGHNA and CDR2 YSLEER. Trimming at V came to 3 bases and at J to 2 bases, leaving 3 bases not matched to a gene. The CDR3 runs 16 residues. The CDR3 sequence is CASSHLAGGNTDTQYF. CDR3 bases: TGCGCCAGCAGCCATCTAGCGGGGGGGAACACAGATACGCAGTATTTT.

This clonotype was counted ten times or more. The rearrangement links TRBV11-2 to TRBJ2-1, with a tentative D call TRBD2 (6 bases). The CDR3 has 18 amino acids. The ends were cut back, 1 base at V and 0 bases at J, with 16 bases in the middle. CDR1 and CDR2 (germline): SGHAT, FQNNGV. The CDR3 DNA sequence: TGTGCCAGCAGCTTAGGACCCGTAGCGGCCAGCTCCTACAATGAGCAGTTCTTC. As protein: CASSLGPVAASSYNEQFF.

This clonotype showed up just a few times. This sequence joins TRBV29-1 and TRBJ2-1, with TRBD2 matching 13 bases. Losses at the gene ends were 6 bases for V and 1 base for J; bases not matched to a gene: 6. This CDR3 is 16 amino acids long. The V gene's germline CDR1 is SQVTM and CDR2 ANQGSEA. The CDR3 DNA sequence: TGCAGCGTGGAGGGGACTAGCGGGGCGTCCTACAATGAGCAGTTCTTC. Translated, it gives CSVEGTSGASYNEQFF.

Here the CDR3 reads CASSHREGILSGANVLTF. Written as DNA, the CDR3 is TGTGCCAGCAGCCATCGCGAAGGGATCCTCTCTGGGGCCAACGTCCTGACTTTC. The J gene is TRBJ2-6, the V gene TRBV3-1; D uncertain. Trimming took off 3 bases at V and 0 bases at J, with 15 bases between the two ends. Per germline, CDR1 LGHDT and CDR2 YNNKEL (reference sequence). This CDR3 has 18 residues.

This clonotype was seen more than once but under ten times. The chain carries TRBV10-1 and TRBJ2-2; TRBD1 aligns across 9 bases. J gave up 4 bases and V 4 bases, and 7 bases lay outside the gene matches. Germline CDR1 WNHNN, CDR2 SYGVQD (reference sequence). The CDR3 loop spans 16 amino acids. This CDR3 is CASSGLGQGGTGELFF. CDR3 nucleotides: TGCGCCAGCAGTGGACTGGGACAGGGAGGCACCGGGGAGCTGTTTTTT.

In the case of this clonotype: A read error may produce the germline difference seen at one junction end. The chain couples TRBV20-1 to TRBJ1-2, with TRBD1 matching 11 bases. This CDR3 is 13 amino acids long. Germline loops: CDR1 DFQATT, CDR2 SNEGSKA (reference sequence). The CDR3 here is CSARDRGQYGDTF. CDR3 in DNA: TGCAGTGCTAGGGACAGGGGGCAGTATGGCGACACCTTC.

The rearrangement uses TRBV12-3 or TRBV12-4 and TRBJ2-3; a possible D gene is TRBD1 (5 bases). The CDR3 runs to 14 residues. V lost 9 bases and J lost 2, with 15 bases in between. The CDR3 region has the DNA TGTGCCAGTCAGGGATTCGGGTTCACAGATACGCAGTATTTT. Translating gives CASQGFGFTDTQYF.

This chain uses TRBV4-3 with TRBJ1-2; TRBD1 agrees at 7 bases. Germline CDR1 LGHNA, CDR2 YSLEER. Unmatched junction bases numbered 7, after V lost 3 bases and J lost 3 bases. This CDR3 is 15 amino acids long. The CDR3 loop is CASSQRQGWDYGYTF. DNA for the CDR3: TGCGCCAGCAGCCAGAGACAGGGATGGGACTATGGCTACACCTTC.

The chain carries TRBV27 and TRBJ2-7; the D is unclear. With 0 bases removed from V and 3 bases from J, the gap between germline ends came to 12 bases. This CDR3 contains 15 residues. Germline CDR1 and CDR2: MNHEY and SMNVEV (reference sequence). Written as DNA, the CDR3 is TGTGCCAGCAGTTTATCAAGTCCGGCTAGCTACGAGCAGTACTTC. As protein: CASSLSSPASYEQYF.

The rearrangement uses TRBV18 and TRBJ2-3, with 8 positions matching TRBD1. The V and J ends lost 4 bases and 4 bases, in that order; junction bases with no gene match: 4. The germline V gene has CDR1 KGHSH and CDR2 LQKENI. The CDR3 runs to 14 residues. Here the CDR3 DNA reads TGTGCCAGCTCACAAAGACAGGGGTCAGATACGCAGTATTTT. It yields the protein CASSQRQGSDTQYF.

This clonotype was seen only a few times. The chain joins TRBV20-1 to TRBJ2-7, with a weak D call TRBD2 (6 bases). CDR3 length equals 13 residues. Germline CDR1 reads DFQATT; CDR2 reads SNEGSKA (reference sequence). CDR3 residues: CSVGLERAYEQYF. The CDR3 DNA reads TGCAGCGTGGGGCTTGAGCGGGCCTACGAGCAGTACTTC.

Only one count was recorded for this clonotype. This chain connects TRBV19 to TRBJ2-7; 7 bases are shared with TRBD1. V lost 4 bases and J lost 0; bases outside the gene matches: 6. Per the germline V gene, CDR1 is LNHDA and CDR2 is SQIVND (reference sequence). The CDR3 is 15 amino acids. The CDR3 bases are TGTGCCAGTAGTACTCCGGGACAGAACTCCTACGAGCAGTACTTC. Translated: CASSTPGQNSYEQYF.

The chain couples TRBV6-5 to TRBJ2-3; the D gene is possibly TRBD2 (6 bases). Germline values: CDR1 MNHEY, CDR2 SVGAGI. Trimming removed 5 bases at V and 9 bases at J, with 15 bases between. This CDR3 region has 13 residues. The DNA of the CDR3 is TGTGCCAGCAGTAAAACCGGACTACGGACGCAGTATTTT. The encoded protein is CASSKTGLRTQYF.

The J gene is TRBJ1-1, the V gene TRBV4-3; TRBD1 might be the D (6 bases). CDR3 length: 15 residues. Per germline, CDR1 LGHNA and CDR2 YSLEER. V was clipped by 0 bases and J by 5 bases, with 13 bases between them. CDR3 loop: CASSQDRGGYTEAFF. The CDR3 DNA is TGCGCCAGCAGCCAAGATCGAGGGGGTTATACTGAAGCTTTCTTT.

CDR3 nucleotides: TGTGCCACCAGCAGAGGGGATTACGCGGAGACCCAGTACTTC. Amino acid sequence: CATSRGDYAETQYF. The V and J genes are TRBV15 and TRBJ2-5; D is ambiguous. The V gene lost 1 base and the J gene lost 5 bases, with 11 bases spanning the gap. CDR3 size: 14 residues. Germline CDR1 reads LNHNV; CDR2 reads YYDKDF (reference sequence).

This rearrangement joins TRBV20-1 to TRBJ1-2; D perhaps matches TRBD1 (5 bases). Germline V lookup: CDR1 DFQATT, CDR2 SNEGSKA (reference sequence). Deletions cut 8 bases from V and 2 bases from J, with 15 bases between. The CDR3 consists of 13 residues. The CDR3 DNA reads as TGCAGTCCAAGAGTAGGGGACAACTATGGCTACACCTTC. It translates to CSPRVGDNYGYTF.